The text below deals with one T cell receptor (beta chain). It has no known antigen specificity. No much larger clone exists at a distance of one base, and base qualities are not known. The sample is drawn from a study of radiotherapy plus CTLA-4 blockade in lung cancer (dated by TCRdb to the late 2010s). About the full investigation: Objective responses occurred in around 19% of enrolled patients, and about 33% achieved disease control. Paper-wide results and their limitations: After treatment with radiotherapy and ipilimumab, TCR clones that originated in tumors expanded in peripheral blood. The strongest predictors of response were reported to be early dynamic shifts in blood T cell clones along with a rise in serum interferon-beta following radiation.

Libraries were prepared through the immunoSEQ multiplex PCR assay. The table was pulled from immuneACCESS by TCRdb, which kept in-frame rearrangements only. Such tables lose some clones; where checked, under half of the loss comes from unresolved V genes, and the rest has no known cause. Present in this sample are about 66,000 clones, about 85% of which were seen just once. About 4% of the sample lies in the top ten. The junction carries 11 bases between V and J, which are trimmed by 3 bases and 6 bases respectively. From the cysteine through the phenylalanine, the CDR3 covers 13 amino acids. Solely the CDR3 DNA is kept, with 39 bases framed from the first base. The germline V gene (reference sequence) sets CDR1 to MNHEY and CDR2 to SMNVEV. The study tested focal radiation therapy combined with CTLA-4 blockade (ipilimumab) in patients with chemo-refractory metastatic non-small-cell lung cancer.

This specimen was peripheral blood, taken from a patient treated with radiotherapy plus ipilimumab. The source of this sequence is a human donor with non-small cell lung cancer who had a partial response to radiotherapy plus ipilimumab. The rearranged segments are TRBV27 and TRBJ1-2, with TRBD1 perhaps the D gene, on 6 matching bases. In nucleotides, the sequence is TGTGCCAGCAGTTTTAACAGGGTCGATGGCTACACCTTC. The encoded protein is CASSFNRVDGYTF.